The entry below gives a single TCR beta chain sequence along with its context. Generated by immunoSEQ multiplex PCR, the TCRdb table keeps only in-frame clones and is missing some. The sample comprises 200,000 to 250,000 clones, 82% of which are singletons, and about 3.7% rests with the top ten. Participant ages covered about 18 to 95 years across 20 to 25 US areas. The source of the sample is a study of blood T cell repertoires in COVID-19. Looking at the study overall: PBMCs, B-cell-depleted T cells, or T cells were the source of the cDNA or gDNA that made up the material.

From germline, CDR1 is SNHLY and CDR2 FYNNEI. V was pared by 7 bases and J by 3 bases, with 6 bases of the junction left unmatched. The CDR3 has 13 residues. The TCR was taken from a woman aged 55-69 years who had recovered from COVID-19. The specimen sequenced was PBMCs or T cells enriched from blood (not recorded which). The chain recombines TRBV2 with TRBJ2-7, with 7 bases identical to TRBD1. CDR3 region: CASIRTGLYEQYF. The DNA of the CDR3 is TGTGCCAGCATCCGGACAGGCCTCTACGAGCAGTACTTC. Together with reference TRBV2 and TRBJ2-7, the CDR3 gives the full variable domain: EPEVTQTPSHQVTQMGQEVILRCVPISNHLYFYWYRQILGQKVEFLVSFYNNEISEKSEIFDDQFSVERPDGSNFTLKIRSTKLEDSAMYFCASIRTGLYEQYFGPGTRLTVT.